Below are 5 T cell receptor beta chains sequenced from a single sample in a study of beta chain features in type 1 diabetes. Expressed TCRB transcripts were sequenced after all isolated RNA was converted to cDNA. TCRdb's table, derived via immunoSEQ multiplex PCR, lists solely in-frame clones and lacks some. The sample holds tens of thousands of clones; around 50% are singletons and the top ten take around 2.1%. The sequenced material came from Tregs from blood. These receptors were obtained from a woman aged 18 to 35 in good health.

The genes are TRBV28 and TRBJ2-7; D is perhaps TRBD1 (6 bases). V lost 7 bases and J 3 bases, leaving 16 bases between the germline ends. Germline V lookup: CDR1 MDHEN, CDR2 SYDVKM. The CDR3 is made up of 14 amino acids. Written as DNA, the CDR3 is TGTGCCAGCACCAACGACAGGACATACTACGAGCAGTACTTC. It yields the protein CASTNDRTYYEQYF.

The V and J genes are TRBV6-5 and TRBJ2-7; TRBD2 might be the D (5 bases). Germline V lookup: CDR1 MNHEY, CDR2 SVGAGI. With 6 bases removed from V and 2 bases from J, the gap between germline ends came to 8 bases. This CDR3 spans 12 amino acids. The CDR3 here is CASRGSTYEQYF. DNA for the CDR3: TGTGCCAGCAGGGGGAGTACCTACGAGCAGTACTTC.

The rearrangement links TRBV5-1 to TRBJ2-1; tentatively, D is TRBD2 (7 bases). Trimming left V 2 bases short and J 2 bases short, with 11 bases between. Germline loops: CDR1 SGHRS, CDR2 YFSETQ. The CDR3 contains 15 residues. The CDR3 loop is CASSLGGEAYNEQFF. The DNA for the CDR3 is TGCGCCAGCAGCTTAGGGGGGGAAGCCTACAATGAGCAGTTCTTC.

Within the sample, this clone is medium-sized. The chain couples TRBV14 to TRBJ2-2; D ambiguous. V was shortened by 4 bases and J by 3 bases, with 6 bases between the two germline ends. CDR1 and CDR2 from the germline V gene are SGHDN and FVKESK. CDR3 size: 13 residues. The CDR3 nucleotides are TGTGCCAGCAGCCTACATTACACCGGGGAGCTGTTTTTT. Protein product: CASSLHYTGELFF.

The chain couples TRBV5-6 to TRBJ2-1; 7 bases fit TRBD2. The CDR3 runs to 14 residues. Losses at the gene ends were 6 bases for V and 7 bases for J; bases not matched to a gene: 10. Germline CDR1 SGHDT, CDR2 YYEEEE. Here the CDR3 DNA reads TGTGCCAGCACGGGGAGGGCCGGGACTAATGAGCAGTTCTTC. This codes for CASTGRAGTNEQFF.